Listed below are T cell receptor beta chains from one sample, sequenced in a study of control samples from healthy donors and cancer patients. Profiling relied on immunoSEQ multiplex PCR, and the TCRdb table lists in-frame clones only, not all of them. There are some 140,000 clones in the sample; roughly 94% occur only once, and about 14% lies in the top ten. The sequenced material came from PBMCs. The receptor set was obtained from a man between 60 and 75 years old with colorectal cancer. CDR3s include the opening cysteine and the closing phenylalanine or tryptophan. A D gene is named only where the DNA matches it firmly. For some rows the clone size is stated as once, few or many, or as a class when expanded; others skip it.

NA | 14 | NA | TRBJ2-3 | TRBV4-1 | CASSQADWADTQYF | TGCGCCAGCAGCCAGGCGGACTGGGCAGATACGCAGTATTTT
NA | 18 | TRBD2 | TRBJ2-3 | TRBV9 | CASSAGTSGGLSTDTQYF | TGTGCCAGCAGCGCCGGGACTAGCGGGGGCCTGAGCACAGATACGCAGTATTTT
NA | 12 | NA | TRBJ1-3 | TRBV30 | CAWRRSGNTIYF | TGTGCCTGGAGGAGATCTGGAAACACCATATATTTT
NA | 15 | TRBD1 | TRBJ1-2 | TRBV5-1 | CASSLEGRGRNGYTF | TGCGCCAGCAGCTTGGAGGGCAGGGGGCGAAATGGCTACACCTTC
once | 13 | NA | TRBJ2-7 | TRBV2 | CASSRDVTYEQYF | TGTGCCAGCAGTAGGGACGTAACCTACGAGCAGTACTTC
NA | 17 | NA | TRBJ1-2 | TRBV29-1 | CSVEETGGPLFRYGYTF | TGCAGCGTTGAAGAGACAGGAGGTCCCCTGTTTAGATATGGCTACACCTTC
NA | 12 | NA | TRBJ2-2 | TRBV12-3/TRBV12-4 | CASSKRTGELFF | TGTGCCAGCAGTAAACGGACCGGGGAGCTGTTTTTT
NA | 12 | NA | TRBJ2-2 | TRBV30 | CAWSGNTGELFF | TGTGCCTGGTCAGGGAACACCGGGGAGCTGTTTTTT
NA | 15 | NA | TRBJ2-7 | TRBV4-2 | CASSQDEGGVYEQYF | TGTGCCAGCAGCCAAGATGAGGGGGGGGTCTACGAGCAGTACTTC
NA | 14 | TRBD1 | TRBJ2-3 | TRBV27 | CASSAGTGTDTQYF | TGTGCCAGCAGTGCAGGGACAGGGACAGATACGCAGTATTTT
NA | 14 | NA | TRBJ1-1 | TRBV5-1 | CASSSNSMGAEAFF | TGCGCCAGCAGCTCGAACAGTATGGGGGCTGAAGCTTTCTTT
NA | 16 | NA | TRBJ2-5 | TRBV5-1 | CASRLAGLGGQETQYF | TGCGCCAGCAGGCTCGCAGGGCTTGGTGGGCAAGAGACCCAGTACTTC
NA | 13 | NA | TRBJ2-5 | TRBV28 | CASSSGQIETQYF | TGTGCCAGCAGTTCGGGTCAAATAGAGACCCAGTACTTC
NA | 15 | TRBD1 | TRBJ2-3 | TRBV6-5 | CASVPRQGATDTQYF | TGTGCCAGCGTTCCGAGACAGGGGGCGACAGATACGCAGTATTTT
NA | 15 | NA | TRBJ2-6 | TRBV2 | CASSVRGAGANVLTF | TGTGCCAGCAGTGTTAGGGGGGCTGGGGCCAACGTCCTGACTTTC
NA | 11 | NA | TRBJ1-2 | TRBV20-1 | CSASANYGYTF | TGCAGTGCTAGCGCTAACTATGGCTACACCTTC
NA | 15 | TRBD1 | TRBJ2-5 | TRBV5-3 | CARSLGDRDQETQYF | TGTGCCAGAAGCTTGGGAGACAGGGACCAAGAGACCCAGTACTTC
NA | 16 | TRBD2 | TRBJ2-2 | TRBV20-1 | CSASVNGGADTGELFF | TGCAGTGCTAGTGTTAACGGGGGGGCCGACACCGGGGAGCTGTTTTTT
NA | 15 | TRBD2 | TRBJ2-5 | TRBV6-6 | CASSYGLAAEQTQYF | TGTGCCAGCAGTTACGGACTAGCGGCCGAGCAGACCCAGTACTTC
NA | 15 | NA | TRBJ2-5 | TRBV21-1 | CASSKETGLRETQYF | TGTGCCAGCAGCAAAGAAACAGGGTTGAGAGAGACCCAGTACTTC
NA | 13 | NA | TRBJ1-2 | TRBV7-9 | CASSLDGGDGYTF | TGTGCCAGCAGCTTAGATGGGGGCGATGGCTACACCTTC
NA | 15 | NA | TRBJ2-7 | TRBV5-1 | CASSPEARGSYEQYF | TGCGCCAGCAGCCCGGAGGCCAGGGGATCCTACGAGCAGTACTTC
NA | 14 | NA | TRBJ1-3 | TRBV9 | CASSVSSSGNTIYF | TGTGCCAGCAGCGTCTCCAGCTCTGGAAACACCATATATTTT
NA | 15 | NA | TRBJ1-6 | TRBV6-5 | CASSSSTGFSSPLHF | TGTGCCAGCAGTTCCAGCACAGGGTTCAGCTCACCCCTCCACTTT
NA | 14 | TRBD1 | TRBJ2-5 | TRBV5-6 | CASSLGQGRETQYF | TGTGCCAGCAGCTTAGGACAGGGGAGGGAGACCCAGTACTTC
NA | 15 | NA | TRBJ1-2 | TRBV27 | CASSLSPGGDYGYTF | TGTGCCAGCAGTTTATCTCCTGGGGGAGACTATGGCTACACCTTC
NA | 14 | NA | TRBJ2-3 | TRBV9 | CASSPPTVTDTQYF | TGTGCCAGCAGCCCACCGACGGTAACAGATACGCAGTATTTT
NA | 11 | NA | TRBJ2-7 | TRBV7-8 | CASSLRNEQYF | TGTGCCAGCAGCTTAAGAAACGAGCAGTACTTC
NA | 15 | TRBD1 | TRBJ2-7 | TRBV4-1 | CASSQSGTGVEEQYF | TGCGCCAGCAGCCAATCCGGGACAGGGGTTGAGGAGCAGTACTTC
NA | 12 | NA | TRBJ1-1 | TRBV24-1 | CATSEEGTEAFF | TGTGCCACCTCAGAGGAGGGCACTGAAGCTTTCTTT
NA | 14 | NA | TRBJ1-1 | TRBV30 | CAWSPTGGLAEAFF | TGTGCCTGGAGCCCAACGGGGGGTCTGGCTGAAGCTTTCTTT
NA | 13 | NA | TRBJ2-5 | TRBV6-2/TRBV6-3 | CASSYGDQETQYF | TGTGCCAGCAGTTACGGGGACCAAGAGACCCAGTACTTC
NA | 14 | NA | TRBJ1-1 | TRBV6-5 | CASSFTDANTEAFF | TGTGCCAGCAGCTTCACCGACGCCAACACTGAAGCTTTCTTT
NA | 14 | TRBD2 | TRBJ2-7 | TRBV10-1 | CASSELAGSPEQYF | TGCGCCAGCAGTGAACTAGCGGGGTCACCCGAGCAGTACTTC
NA | 13 | NA | TRBJ2-5 | TRBV19 | CASSIDLTETQYF | TGTGCCAGTAGTATAGATCTTACGGAGACCCAGTACTTC
NA | 16 | TRBD1 | TRBJ2-5 | TRBV11-2 | CASSRGQSAFQETQYF | TGTGCCAGCAGCCGGGGACAGTCTGCATTCCAAGAGACCCAGTACTTC
NA | 15 | NA | TRBJ2-2 | TRBV2 | CASSDSGTNTGELFF | TGTGCCAGCAGTGATTCGGGGACGAACACCGGGGAGCTGTTTTTT
NA | 15 | TRBD1 | TRBJ1-1 | TRBV18 | CASSLNTGGWTEAFF | TGTGCCAGCTCACTAAATACAGGGGGCTGGACTGAAGCTTTCTTT
NA | 16 | NA | TRBJ1-6 | TRBV27 | CASSLSDGSYNSPLHF | TGTGCCAGCAGTTTATCGGACGGATCTTATAATTCACCCCTCCACTTT
NA | 13 | NA | TRBJ1-1 | TRBV11-2 | CASSLEANTEAFF | TGTGCCAGCAGCTTAGAGGCGAACACTGAAGCTTTCTTT
NA | 14 | NA | TRBJ2-2 | TRBV5-1 | CASTLAEETGELFF | TGCGCCAGCACCCTGGCGGAGGAAACCGGGGAGCTGTTTTTT